The entry below gives a single TCR beta chain sequence along with its context. The sample comes from a study of blood T cell repertoires in COVID-19. Study-level information: Italy, Spain and the United States were the sources of the convalescent and acute COVID-19 samples. Sources were T cells, B-cell-depleted T cells, or PBMCs; the material itself was cDNA or gDNA.

Original analysis: Using reference gene primer amplification, nucleated cell counts were estimated. The table came from immunoSEQ multiplex PCR; TCRdb's copy has only in-frame clones and leaves some out. From that table come the V and J calls and clone size; the DNA was used to work out D and trimming. This sample yields about 71,000 clones, of which 70% to 90% are seen a single time; roughly 2% belongs to the top ten. V gave up 0 bases and J gave up 6 bases; unmatched junction bases: 10. Germline loops: CDR1 SQVTM, CDR2 ANQGSEA. The CDR3 loop spans 16 amino acids. The sample was peripheral blood. The TCR was taken from a man aged 25 to 40 with acute or convalescent COVID-19. This chain joins TRBV29-1 and TRBJ2-3; 9 positions agree with TRBD2. CDR3 sequence (DNA): TGCAGCGTTGAAGAAGAATGGCGGGGGGGCCGGGATACGCAGTATTTT. Protein product: CSVEEEWRGGRDTQYF.